This T cell receptor beta chain was observed in a study of control samples from healthy donors and cancer patients. Produced via immunoSEQ multiplex PCR; TCRdb's table is partial and in-frame only. The data show 65,000 to 95,000 clones, around 87% seen once. This CDR3 contains 13 residues. Germline loops: CDR1 LGHNT, CDR2 FRNRAP. V lost 2 bases, J lost 0 bases, and 4 bases lay in between. The receptor was isolated from a man aged 45 to 65 in good health. The sample comprised blood. The chain is built from TRBV12-5 and TRBJ1-1; D is unresolved. Written as DNA, the CDR3 is TGTGCTAGTGGTTTGAGCTTGAACACTGAAGCTTTCTTT. Its translation is CASGLSLNTEAFF. Filled out from reference TRBV12-5 and TRBJ1-1, the complete variable domain reads DARVTQTPRHKVTEMGQEVTMRCQPILGHNTVFWYRQTMMQGLELLAYFRNRAPLDDSGMPKDRFSAEMPDATLATLKIQPSEPRDSAVYFCASGLSLNTEAFFGQGTRLTVV.